This TCR beta chain originates from a study of cytomegalovirus exposure and HLA in healthy donors. This clone was seen just once. Everyone who donated was a healthy bone marrow donor. CDR3 size: 14 residues. Germline V CDR1 and CDR2: SGHAT, FQNNGV. Losses at the gene ends were 6 bases for V and 6 bases for J; bases not matched to a gene: 11. Vbeta (60) and Jbeta (13) primers were used in the PCR. Only in-frame clones appear in the TCRdb table, and some are missing; sequencing was by immunoSEQ multiplex PCR. Among 170,000 or so clones listed, 83% were seen once. Sequenced input: PBMCs. J is TRBJ2-7 and V is TRBV11-2; TRBD1 matches at 7 bases. This TCR derives from a man between 45 and 60 years old in good health and CMV-seronegative. The CDR3 coding sequence is TGTGCCAGCAGACTTCCGGGACAGAGTTCCGAGCAGTACTTC. It codes for CASRLPGQSSEQYF.